The 9 T cell receptor beta chains below were found in one sample sequenced in a study of blood T cell repertoires in COVID-19. Some clones are missing from TCRdb's copy, which holds only in-frame ones; the method was immunoSEQ multiplex PCR. The sample has about 140,000 clones, around 88% seen once. The sequencing input was peripheral blood. The origin of the receptors is a woman aged 55-69 years with acute or convalescent COVID-19.

The chain employs TRBV6-2 or TRBV6-3 and TRBJ1-1; 7 nucleotides agree with TRBD1. Germline V gene sequence: CDR1 MNHEY, CDR2 SVGEGT. V shed 0 bases, J shed 4 bases, and the junction held 8 bases outside the gene matches. This CDR3 contains 16 residues. The CDR3 protein is CASSYSTGRWSTEAFF. DNA for the CDR3: TGTGCCAGCAGTTACTCGACAGGGCGGTGGAGCACTGAAGCTTTCTTT.

This clone has a single count. CDR3 residues: CATSEGGATNEKLFF. The CDR3 nucleotides are TGTGCCACCAGTGAGGGCGGGGCAACTAATGAAAAACTGTTTTTT. The rearrangement joins TRBV24-1 to TRBJ1-4; D ambiguous. This CDR3 has 15 residues. With 4 bases removed from V and 0 bases from J, the gap between germline ends came to 8 bases. Looked up from germline, CDR1 is KGHDR and CDR2 is SFDVKD.

The genes are TRBV10-3 and TRBJ2-1, with TRBD2 as a possible D gene (7 bases). CDR3 length: 13 amino acids. V was cut by 4 bases and J by 8 bases, with 12 bases left in between. CDR1 and CDR2 (germline): ENHRY, SYGVKD. CDR3 sequence (DNA): TGTGCCATCAGTGGGGGGGGGCGCGATGAGCAGTTCTTC. This codes for CAISGGGRDEQFF.

V gene TRBV19 combines with J gene TRBJ2-5, with 10 bases fitting TRBD1. The ends lost 3 bases at V and 4 bases at J; junction bases unmatched: 5. Per germline, CDR1 LNHDA and CDR2 SQIVND (reference sequence). The CDR3 contains 15 residues. CDR3 in DNA: TGTGCCAGTAGTATTGCAGACAGGGGGCGAGAGACCCAGTACTTC. Protein sequence: CASSIADRGRETQYF.

In nucleotides, the CDR3 is TGTGCCACCAGCAGAGATCGGTCCCCGGGTAATTCACCCCTCCACTTT. Translated, it gives CATSRDRSPGNSPLHF. The chain has TRBV15 and TRBJ1-6; D is unresolved. CDR1 is LNHNV, CDR2 YYDKDF, per germline (reference sequence). Trimming took off 0 bases at V and 6 bases at J, with 12 bases between the two ends. This CDR3 is 16 amino acids long.

The V gene is TRBV7-6, the J gene TRBJ1-3, with TRBD1 identical over 9 bases. The CDR3 is 17 residues long. From germline, CDR1 is SGHVS and CDR2 FNYEAQ. V dropped 2 bases and J dropped 0; count of bases not matched to a gene: 5. The CDR3 bases are TGTGCCAGCAGCTTACTGGGACAGGGTCTCTCTGGAAACACCATATATTTT. Protein: CASSLLGQGLSGNTIYF.

The V and J genes are TRBV6-5 and TRBJ1-1, with D tentatively TRBD1 (6 bases). Trimming took off 7 bases at V and 12 bases at J, with 18 bases between the two ends. CDR3 length: 12 residues. CDR1 is MNHEY and CDR2 is SVGAGI in the germline V gene. This CDR3 reads CASTTGQGKTFF. The CDR3 DNA follows: TGTGCCAGCACCACGGGGCAGGGGAAAACTTTCTTT.

The chain joins TRBV5-6 to TRBJ2-5, with 9 bases fitting TRBD1. V was pared by 4 bases and J by 5 bases, with 12 bases of the junction left unmatched. The CDR3 covers 16 residues. Germline lookup yields CDR1 SGHDT and CDR2 YYEEEE. This CDR3 reads CASSIPGTGIMETQYF. Here the CDR3 DNA reads TGTGCCAGCAGCATACCCGGGACAGGGATCATGGAGACCCAGTACTTC.

The V call is TRBV7-9, the J call TRBJ1-6; D remains ambiguous. CDR1 and CDR2 (germline): SEHNR, FQNEAQ (reference sequence). The V and J ends lost 0 bases and 5 bases respectively, with 8 bases between them. CDR3 length equals 15 residues. The CDR3 loop is CASSLAPVDNSPLHF. The CDR3 nucleotides read TGTGCCAGCAGCTTAGCACCAGTTGATAATTCACCCCTCCACTTT.